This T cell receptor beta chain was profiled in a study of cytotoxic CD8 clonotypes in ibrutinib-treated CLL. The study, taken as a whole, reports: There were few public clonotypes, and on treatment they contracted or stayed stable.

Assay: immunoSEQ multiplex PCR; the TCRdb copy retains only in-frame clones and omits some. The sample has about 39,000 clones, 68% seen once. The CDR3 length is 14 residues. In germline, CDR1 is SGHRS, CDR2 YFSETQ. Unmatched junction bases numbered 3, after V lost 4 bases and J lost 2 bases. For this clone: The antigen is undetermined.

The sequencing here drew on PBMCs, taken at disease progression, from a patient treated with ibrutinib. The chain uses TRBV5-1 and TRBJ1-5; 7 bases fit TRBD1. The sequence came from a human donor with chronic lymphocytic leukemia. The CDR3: CASSPGQGNQPQHF. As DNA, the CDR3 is TGCGCCAGCAGCCCTGGACAGGGCAATCAGCCCCAGCATTTT.